These 23 T cell receptor beta chains originate from one sample sequenced in a study of OX40 agonist ivuxolimab in advanced cancers. Sequencing was performed with immunoSEQ multiplex PCR; in TCRdb, only in-frame clones are kept and a portion is missing. The sample yields 73,000 or so clones, 86% seen once. The specimen was CD4+ or CD8+ T cells sorted from blood, collected in a trial of the OX40 agonist ivuxolimab. The source of these receptors is an adult with an advanced solid tumor such as melanoma, head and neck, liver or kidney cancer.

The CDR3 DNA follows: TGCGCCAGCAGCAGGGACACAGATACGCAGTATTTT. Amino acid sequence: CASSRDTDTQYF. The chain uses TRBV10-1 and TRBJ2-3; perhaps TRBD1 as D (5 bases). Germline V lookup: CDR1 WNHNN, CDR2 SYGVQD (reference sequence). Trimming left V 6 bases short and J 2 bases short, with 6 bases between. There are 12 residues in the CDR3.

The chain combines TRBV11-1 with TRBJ2-1; 8 bases agree with TRBD2. Germline assignment: CDR1 SGHAT and CDR2 FQDESV (reference sequence). CDR3 length: 16 amino acids. V lost 1 base to trimming and J lost 0 bases; unmatched junction nucleotides: 2. CDR3 protein: CASSLVAGSSYNEQFF. The CDR3 DNA reads as TGTGCCAGCAGCTTAGTAGCGGGAAGCTCCTACAATGAGCAGTTCTTC.

The V gene is TRBV28, the J gene TRBJ1-4; 8 bases fit TRBD1. The CDR3 is 14 residues long. The germline V gene encodes CDR1 MDHEN and CDR2 SYDVKM. The trim removed 5 bases at V and 8 bases at J, leaving 7 bases unmatched. In nucleotides, the CDR3 is TGTGCCAGCAGTAAGACAGGGGTTCGAGAAAAACTGTTTTTT. Translating gives CASSKTGVREKLFF.

This chain links TRBV5-1 with TRBJ2-5; D gene unclear. The length of the CDR3 is 14 residues. Per germline, CDR1 SGHRS and CDR2 YFSETQ. The V and J ends lost 0 bases and 0 bases respectively, with 6 bases between them. Here the CDR3 DNA reads TGCGCCAGCAGCTTGGACCTGTACCAAGAGACCCAGTACTTC. Protein product: CASSLDLYQETQYF. The entire variable domain, with the rest obtained from reference TRBV5-1 and TRBJ2-5, is as follows: KAGVTQTPRYLIKTRGQQVTLSCSPISGHRSVSWYQQTPGQGLQFLFEYFSETQRNKGNFPGRFSGRQFSNSRSEMNVSTLELGDSALYLCASSLDLYQETQYFGPGTRLLVL.

This clone was picked up one time. The J gene is TRBJ2-3, the V gene TRBV15; 9 bases are a match to TRBD2. This CDR3 has 15 residues. V lost 3 bases to trimming and J lost 0 bases; unmatched junction nucleotides: 1. From germline, CDR1 is LNHNV and CDR2 YYDKDF (reference sequence). The CDR3 nucleotides read TGTGCCACCAGCAGCGGGACTAGCAGCACAGATACGCAGTATTTT. Its protein product is CATSSGTSSTDTQYF.

Written as DNA, the CDR3 is TGTGCCTGGAGTGCCGGGACAGGGCATCAGCCCCAGCATTTT. Encoded protein: CAWSAGTGHQPQHF. The chain carries TRBV30 and TRBJ1-5; TRBD1 agrees at 9 bases. The CDR3 loop spans 14 amino acids. Per germline, CDR1 GTSNPN and CDR2 SVGIG (reference sequence). After removal of 1 base from V and 5 bases from J, the junction contained 3 bases not matched to a gene.

The V and J genes are TRBV7-6 and TRBJ2-3; 11 bases match TRBD2. This CDR3 contains 16 residues. CDR1 and CDR2 from the germline V gene are SGHVS and FNYEAQ. V lost 5 bases, J lost 5 bases, and 9 bases stayed unmatched. The CDR3 spells CASSHSSGGPGDTQYF. The CDR3 bases are TGTGCCAGCAGCCACTCTAGCGGGGGGCCCGGAGATACGCAGTATTTT.

The V and J genes are TRBV6-6 and TRBJ2-7; maybe TRBD1 (6 bases). The CDR3 loop spans 16 amino acids. V lost 3 bases and J 3 bases, leaving 18 bases between the germline ends. Germline CDR1 is MNHNY and CDR2 is SVGAGI (reference sequence). Here the CDR3 reads CASSYYVQQGDYEQYF. The CDR3 DNA reads TGTGCCAGCAGTTATTACGTCCAACAGGGAGACTACGAGCAGTACTTC.

V usage is TRBV7-2 and J usage is TRBJ2-7; TRBD1 aligns across 9 bases. The ends lost 4 bases at V and 2 bases at J; junction bases unmatched: 6. CDR1 and CDR2 from the germline V gene are SGHTA and FQGNSA. The CDR3 runs to 15 residues. CDR3 sequence reads: CASSYRTGAPYEQYF. CDR3 sequence (DNA): TGTGCCAGCAGCTACCGGACAGGGGCCCCCTACGAGCAGTACTTC.

This clone has just a few counts. This rearrangement joins TRBV4-1 to TRBJ1-2; D remains ambiguous. The CDR3 covers 14 residues. Trimming stripped 4 bases from V and 5 bases from J, with 14 bases between. Germline CDR1 is MGHRA and CDR2 is YSYEKL. The CDR3 nucleotides read TGCGCCAGCAGCCCCTCTTGGGCTGGGTATGGCTACACCTTC. Protein product: CASSPSWAGYGYTF.

This chain connects TRBV7-8 to TRBJ2-6; 7 nucleotides match TRBD2. Germline V gene data show CDR1 as SGHVS and CDR2 as FQNEAQ. The CDR3 is made up of 14 amino acids. The CDR3 sequence: CSGAPLSGANVLTF. The CDR3 nucleotides read TGTAGCGGGGCCCCACTCTCTGGGGCCAACGTCCTGACTTTC.

The rearrangement uses TRBV30 and TRBJ1-1; D call uncertain. CDR1 GTSNPN and CDR2 SVGIG come from the germline V gene (reference sequence). The CDR3 has 15 residues. The V gene lost 4 bases and the J gene lost 1 base, with 16 bases spanning the gap. CDR3 amino acids: CAWTPPRGRNTEAFF. As DNA, the CDR3 is TGTGCCTGGACCCCCCCCCGGGGAAGGAACACTGAAGCTTTCTTT.

The V and J genes are TRBV7-2 and TRBJ2-7; 11 nucleotides match TRBD2. This CDR3 region has 14 residues. Germline CDR1 SGHTA, CDR2 FQGNSA. V shed 8 bases, J shed 1 base, and the junction held 4 bases outside the gene matches. CDR3 sequence: CASSTSGGSYEQYF. Written as DNA, the CDR3 is TGTGCCAGCTCCACTAGCGGGGGATCCTACGAGCAGTACTTC.

This clone has more than one count but fewer than ten. J is TRBJ2-1 and V is TRBV7-6; D not certain. V was shortened by 2 bases and J by 3 bases, with 5 bases between the two germline ends. CDR1 and CDR2 (germline): SGHVS, FNYEAQ. The CDR3 spans 13 residues. The CDR3 loop reads CASSLNLYNEQFF. The DNA of the CDR3 is TGTGCCAGCAGCTTAAACCTCTACAATGAGCAGTTCTTC.

CDR3 protein: CASSHPGGANTGELFF. Here the CDR3 DNA reads TGCGCCAGCAGCCACCCCGGAGGGGCGAACACCGGGGAGCTGTTTTTT. This chain uses TRBV4-1 with TRBJ2-2; the D gene is possibly TRBD2 (6 bases). CDR3 length: 16 amino acids. V lost 3 bases to trimming and J lost 0 bases, with 11 bases between them. CDR1 MGHRA and CDR2 YSYEKL come from the germline V gene.

Comments on this clone: Other DNA sequences in this specimen translate into the identical CDR3. This chain uses TRBV28 with TRBJ1-1; D unclear. Germline V gives CDR1 MDHEN, CDR2 SYDVKM. This CDR3 region has 13 residues. Trimming stripped 6 bases from V and 1 base from J, with 9 bases between. CDR3 sequence (DNA): TGTGCCAGCAGAAGGACGGAGAACACTGAAGCTTTCTTT. It yields the protein CASRRTENTEAFF.

The CDR3 sequence is CASSPPGADTQYF. The CDR3 DNA reads as TGTGCCAGCTCACCACCGGGAGCGGATACGCAGTATTTT. The chain uses TRBV18 and TRBJ2-3; D is perhaps TRBD2 (5 bases). This CDR3 contains 13 residues. Germline loops: CDR1 KGHSH, CDR2 LQKENI. V lost 0 bases and J lost 6, with 7 bases in between.

This chain joins TRBV25-1 and TRBJ2-3; maybe TRBD2 (6 bases). This CDR3 has 18 residues. Germline V gives CDR1 MGHDK, CDR2 SYGVNS. Trimming stripped 0 bases from V and 2 bases from J, with 18 bases between. The CDR3 region has the DNA TGTGCCAGCAGTGAATATCTTACCGGGAGCGGCGCCACAGATACGCAGTATTTT. It specifies CASSEYLTGSGATDTQYF.

The CDR3 DNA reads as TGTGCCAGCAGCTTGGAGGGACAGGGGGCTCAGGAGCAGTACTTC. As protein: CASSLEGQGAQEQYF. J is TRBJ2-7 and V is TRBV5-4; 12 nucleotides align to TRBD1. Germline values: CDR1 SGHNT, CDR2 YYREEE (reference sequence). The trim removed 0 bases at V and 7 bases at J, leaving 5 bases unmatched. The CDR3 contains 15 residues.

This chain joins TRBV2 and TRBJ1-2; 10 positions agree with TRBD1. V shed 5 bases and J 9 bases; nucleotides not matched to a gene: 6. Germline V CDR1 and CDR2: SNHLY, FYNNEI. The CDR3 consists of 13 residues. The CDR3 sequence is CASSFGTGASYTF. CDR3 coding DNA: TGTGCCAGCAGTTTCGGGACAGGGGCTAGCTACACCTTC.

The chain recombines TRBV6-5 with TRBJ2-5; D not resolved. Germline assignment: CDR1 MNHEY and CDR2 SVGAGI. V was trimmed by 11 bases and J by 1 base, leaving 14 bases between them. The CDR3 runs to 13 residues. The DNA for the CDR3 is TGTGCCGCCGACACAGATGGCCAAGAGACCCAGTACTTC. Its translation is CAADTDGQETQYF.

The chain couples TRBV14 to TRBJ2-7; 10 nucleotides align to TRBD2. The CDR3 extends over 14 amino acids. CDR1 is SGHDN and CDR2 is FVKESK in the germline V gene. The J segment lost 5 bases and the V segment lost 4 bases, leaving 5 bases of the junction unmatched. Written as DNA, the CDR3 is TGTGCCAGCAGCCCCACTAGCGGGATCGACGAGCAGTACTTC. As protein: CASSPTSGIDEQYF.

The V and J genes are TRBV19 and TRBJ1-1; the D gene is possibly TRBD1 (5 bases). From germline, CDR1 is LNHDA and CDR2 SQIVND (reference sequence). Trimming stripped 1 base from V and 6 bases from J, with 18 bases between. CDR3 length: 16 residues. CDR3 loop: CASSIVPGRVSPEAFF. The DNA for the CDR3 is TGTGCCAGTAGTATAGTCCCGGGCAGGGTCAGCCCTGAAGCTTTCTTT. Drawing the rest from reference TRBV19 and TRBJ1-1, the complete variable domain is DGGITQSPKYLFRKEGQNVTLSCEQNLNHDAMYWYRQDPGQGLRLIYYSQIVNDFQKGDIAEGYSVSREKKESFPLTVTSAQKNPTAFYLCASSIVPGRVSPEAFFGQGTRLTVV.